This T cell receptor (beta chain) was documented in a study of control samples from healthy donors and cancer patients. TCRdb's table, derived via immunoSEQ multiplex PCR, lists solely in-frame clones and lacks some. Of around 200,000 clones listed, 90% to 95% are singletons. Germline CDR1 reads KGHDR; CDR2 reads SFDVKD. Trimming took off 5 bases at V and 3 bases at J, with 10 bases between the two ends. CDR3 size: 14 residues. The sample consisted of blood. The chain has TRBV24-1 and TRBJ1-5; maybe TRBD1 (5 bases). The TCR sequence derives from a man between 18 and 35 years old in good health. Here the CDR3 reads CATSGIGDNQPQHF. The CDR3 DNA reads TGTGCCACCAGTGGGATAGGGGACAATCAGCCCCAGCATTTT.